This T cell receptor (beta chain) is drawn from a study of shared clonotypes between healthy human individuals (dated by TCRdb to 2020 to 2022). Background on the whole study: The cohort included three men and two women between 18 and 49 years of age. To increase sequencing depth and limit assay-specific biases, different laboratories used diverse techniques to prepare libraries and sequence TCR repertoires. For each donor, CD4 naive and CD4 memory were each given three plates, CD8 naive was given two plates, and CD8 memory was given one plate. The study deeply sequenced blood TCR repertoires of several healthy adults to estimate repertoire size and the extent of clonotype sharing between individuals. Each donor's leukapheresis produced roughly between about 0.8 and 8.9 billion PBMCs.

Notes on this clone: The clone's antigen remains unknown. One end of the junction varies from germline; a read error may be responsible. Other DNA sequences in the same sample also yield this CDR3.

Its CDR3 holds 17 amino acids, cysteine through phenylalanine. Just the 51-base CDR3 DNA is kept, in frame starting at base 1. CDR1 SGHVS and CDR2 FQNEAQ are derived from the germline V gene. CD8 naive samples were CD45RO-negative cells positively selected for CCR7, giving a CD45RA+CCR7+ population that excluded TemRA cells. The donors were healthy, HIV-negative adults with no recently reported acute infections or vaccinations. Every donor was a Caucasian adult living in Nashville, Tennessee, USA. After blood collection by leukapheresis, PBMCs were isolated using Ficoll-Histopaque density gradient centrifugation and then cryopreserved in the vapor phase of liquid nitrogen. Analytical flow cytometry was used to check the purity and quantity of every magnetically sorted T cell population. From each sorted fraction, genomic DNA was isolated and quantified by UV absorbance on a Nanodrop 2000c. Using the deep immunoSEQ assay, TCR CDR3 regions were amplified from genomic DNA by multiplex PCR. Extracted genomic DNA from each cell subset was distributed evenly across all wells of several immunoSEQ 96-well plates, and each plate was treated as a replicate. Each replicate PCR for sorted subsets received around 210 ng genomic DNA, equal to about 30,000 T cell genomes. The purified libraries were quantified using a Qubit 3.0 fluorometer, sized with a Bioanalyzer 2100, and then quantified again using the KAPA Library Quantification kit. Every immunoSEQ 96-well plate was sequenced on a dedicated single-read 150-cycle Illumina NextSeq 550 flow cell. Per the authors' processing: The immunoSEQ output contained only junctional sequences without quality scores, so filtering could not match that applied to full-length reads. To assign V/J genes and CDR3, sequences were annotated against IMGT germline references using PyIR, a Python wrapper for IgBLAST v1.9. Reads with weak V/J assignments (E-value above 1e-6), missing CDR3, stop codons, out-of-frame junctions, or ambiguous translated residues were removed. V3J clonotypes were defined as sequences sharing the same inferred V gene, J gene, and CDR3 amino acid sequence. Percentage overlap between repertoires was calculated by dividing the number of shared unique clonotypes by the size of the smaller repertoire. RTK rarefaction, the Chao1 estimator, and Recon v2.1 estimates of unobserved clonotypes were used to assess repertoire richness. For all TCRbeta clonotypes obtained by the gDNA method from a handful of donors, generation probabilities were computed with OLGA. TCRdb obtained this table from immuneACCESS and retained in-frame rearrangements with V and J assigned. These tables miss some clones; where compared with another copy, unresolved V genes account for less than half of the shortfall, and the remainder is unexplained. V and J calls and clone size are given by that table; D and trimming were obtained from the DNA. This sample comprises about 2.2 million clones, about 93% of them detected only once. The top ten constitute about 1.5% of the sample.

Points the paper makes about the study in general: Naive subsets generally had larger estimated clonotype richness than memory subsets did. Pairwise subsampling indicated that sequencing depth was expected to affect the degree of clonotype sharing among donors. The small number of donors limited the genetic and exposure-history diversity represented. Higher generation probabilities were observed for clonotypes shared by all four sorted-subset donors than for non-shared clonotypes. Even with the large sequencing depth, rarefaction of the sorted-subset datasets indicated that sequencing was incomplete. About 5% of naive CD4, 3.5% of naive CD8, 2% to 2.5% of memory CD4, and less than 0.45% of memory CD8 clonotypes were shared across a few donors. Sampling was restricted to blood, and TCR repertoires in tissues likely differ from the TCR repertoires found in blood.

This sequence originates from a young man in good health. Some clones in this sample may be carry-over from other donors' samples. The V and J genes are TRBV7-8 and TRBJ2-7, with the D call tentatively TRBD1 or TRBD2, each fitting 5 bases. Specimen: naive CD8+ T cells from PBMCs. The label giving this sample's cell subset or site can be read as: CD45RA+CCR7+. Read as DNA, the sequence is TGTGCCAGCAGCCTAACCTGGACGGGGACCGGATCCTATGAGCAGTACTTC. It encodes CASSLTWTGTGSYEQYF. This CDR3, with the reference TRBV7-8 and TRBJ2-7 proteins standing in past its ends, gives the full variable domain GAGVSQSPRYKVAKRGQDVALRCDPISGHVSLFWYQQALGQGPEFLTYFQNEAQLDKSGLPSDRFFAERPEGSVSTLKIQRTQQEDSAVYLCASSLTWTGTGSYEQYFGPGTRLTVT.